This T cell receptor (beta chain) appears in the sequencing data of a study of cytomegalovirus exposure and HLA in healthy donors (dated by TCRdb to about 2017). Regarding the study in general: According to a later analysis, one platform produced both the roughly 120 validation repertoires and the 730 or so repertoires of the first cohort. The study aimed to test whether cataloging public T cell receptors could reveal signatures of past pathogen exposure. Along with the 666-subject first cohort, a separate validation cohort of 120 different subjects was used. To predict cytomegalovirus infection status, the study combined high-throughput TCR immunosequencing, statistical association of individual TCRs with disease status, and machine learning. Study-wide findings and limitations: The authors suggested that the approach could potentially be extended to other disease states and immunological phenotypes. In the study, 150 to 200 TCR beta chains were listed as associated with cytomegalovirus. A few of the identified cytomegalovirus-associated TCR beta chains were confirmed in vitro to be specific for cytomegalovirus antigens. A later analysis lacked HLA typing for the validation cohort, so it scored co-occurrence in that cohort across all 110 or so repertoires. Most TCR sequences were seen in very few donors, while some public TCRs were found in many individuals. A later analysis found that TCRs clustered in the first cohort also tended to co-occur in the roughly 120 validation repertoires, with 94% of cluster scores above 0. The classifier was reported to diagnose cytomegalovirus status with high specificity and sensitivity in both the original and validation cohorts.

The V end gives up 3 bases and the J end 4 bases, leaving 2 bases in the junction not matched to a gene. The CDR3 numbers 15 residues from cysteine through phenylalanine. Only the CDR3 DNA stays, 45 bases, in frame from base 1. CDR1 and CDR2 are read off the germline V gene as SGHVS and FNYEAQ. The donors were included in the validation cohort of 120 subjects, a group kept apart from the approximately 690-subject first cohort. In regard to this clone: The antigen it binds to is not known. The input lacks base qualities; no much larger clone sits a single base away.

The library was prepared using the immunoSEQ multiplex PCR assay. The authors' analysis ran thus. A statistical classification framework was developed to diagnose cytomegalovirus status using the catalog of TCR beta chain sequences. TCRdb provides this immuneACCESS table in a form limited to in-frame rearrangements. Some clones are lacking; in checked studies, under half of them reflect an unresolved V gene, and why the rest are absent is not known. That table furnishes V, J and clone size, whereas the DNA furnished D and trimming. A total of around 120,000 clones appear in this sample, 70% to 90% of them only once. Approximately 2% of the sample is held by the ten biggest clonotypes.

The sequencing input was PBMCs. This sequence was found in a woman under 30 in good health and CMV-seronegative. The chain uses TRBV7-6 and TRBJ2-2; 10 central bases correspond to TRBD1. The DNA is TGTGCCAGCAGCTTGGGACAGGGGTCCACCGGGGAGCTGTTTTTT. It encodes CASSLGQGSTGELFF.